This T cell receptor beta chain was captured by sequencing in a study of shared clonotypes between healthy human individuals. On the study more broadly: Donors, aged 18 to 49, were a couple of women and a few men.

Some clones are missing from TCRdb's copy, which holds only in-frame ones; the method was immunoSEQ multiplex PCR. The sample includes some 470,000 clones, over 65% seen only once; the top ten take over 10%. Germline loops: CDR1 SEHNR, CDR2 FQNEAQ (reference sequence). V was clipped by 5 bases and J by 4 bases, with 15 bases between them. This CDR3 contains 15 residues. The rearrangement uses TRBV7-9 and TRBJ1-5; D not resolved. The source is a woman in her thirties or forties in good health. Some clones in this sample may be carry-over from other donors' samples. Input material: PBMCs. This CDR3 is CASSPGRWKNQPQHF. The CDR3, as DNA: TGTGCCAGCAGCCCAGGCAGGTGGAAGAATCAGCCCCAGCATTTT.